The sample holds a few counts of the clone carrying this TCR beta chain. Its antigen is unknown. Sequencing of TCR beta CDR3 used immunoSEQ survey depth. Sequencing was performed with immunoSEQ multiplex PCR; in TCRdb, only in-frame clones are kept and a portion is missing. The table shows a few thousand clones, with roughly 66% occurring only once. This entry is derived from a study of CD8 T cell repertoires and HIV-1 epitope variants. Turning to the study itself: Each of Twenty-five Gag and Nef epitope peptides stimulated a separate culture. 1M T cells were kept uncultured as a baseline.

This CDR3 spans 16 amino acids. The germline gives CDR1 MNHEY, CDR2 SVGAGI. The trim removed 2 bases at V and 0 bases at J, leaving 5 bases unmatched. Study-wide results and limits: Nine antigen-specific TCR beta clonotypes were found; roughly six seemed cross-reactive to variants.

The sequence was obtained from a male donor with HIV. The chain links TRBV6-5 to TRBJ1-1; 8 bases are shared with TRBD1. Source material: cultured CD8+ T cells derived from PBMCs. The CDR3 reads CASSYANRGMNTEAFF. In DNA form, the CDR3 reads TGTGCCAGCAGTTACGCGAACAGGGGGATGAACACTGAAGCTTTCTTT.